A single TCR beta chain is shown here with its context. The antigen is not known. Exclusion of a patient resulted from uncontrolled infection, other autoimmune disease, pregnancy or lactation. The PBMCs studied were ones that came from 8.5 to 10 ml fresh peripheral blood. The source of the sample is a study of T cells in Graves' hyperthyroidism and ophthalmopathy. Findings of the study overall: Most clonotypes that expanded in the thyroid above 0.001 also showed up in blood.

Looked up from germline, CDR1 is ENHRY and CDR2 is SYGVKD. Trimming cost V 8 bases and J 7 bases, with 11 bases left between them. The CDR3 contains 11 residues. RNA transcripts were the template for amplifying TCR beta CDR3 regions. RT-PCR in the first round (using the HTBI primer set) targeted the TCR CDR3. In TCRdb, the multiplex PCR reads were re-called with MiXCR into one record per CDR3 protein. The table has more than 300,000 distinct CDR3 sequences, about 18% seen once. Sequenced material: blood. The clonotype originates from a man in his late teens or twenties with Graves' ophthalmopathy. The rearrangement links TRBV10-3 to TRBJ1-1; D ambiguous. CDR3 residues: CAIAGESEAFF. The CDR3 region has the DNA TGTGCCATCGCGGGAGAGAGTGAAGCTTTCTTT.